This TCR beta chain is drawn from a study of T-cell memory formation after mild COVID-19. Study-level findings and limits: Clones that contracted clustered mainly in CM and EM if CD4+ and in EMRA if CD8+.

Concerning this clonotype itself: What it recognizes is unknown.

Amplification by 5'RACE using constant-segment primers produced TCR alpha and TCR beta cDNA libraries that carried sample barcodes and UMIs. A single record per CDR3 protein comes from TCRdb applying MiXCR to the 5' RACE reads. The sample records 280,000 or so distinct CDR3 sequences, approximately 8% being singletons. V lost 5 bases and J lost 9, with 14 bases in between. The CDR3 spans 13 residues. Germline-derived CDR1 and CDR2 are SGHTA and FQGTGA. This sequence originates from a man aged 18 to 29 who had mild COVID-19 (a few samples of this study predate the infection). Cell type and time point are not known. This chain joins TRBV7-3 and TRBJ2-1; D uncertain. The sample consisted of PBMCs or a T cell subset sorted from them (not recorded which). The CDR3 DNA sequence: TGTGCCAGCAGCCGAAATGCGAAGCGTGAGCAGTTCTTC. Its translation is CASSRNAKREQFF.